The 25 T cell receptor beta chains reported below all come from one sample, sequenced in a study of blood T cells in healthy people across ages. Combining a sample-barcoded 5' primer with a J-beta primer mix, a second PCR ran for 7 to 11 cycles. TCRdb called the 5' RACE reads again in MiXCR, with one record for every CDR3 protein. The sample has fewer than 900,000 distinct CDR3 sequences; about 34% are singletons. The sample taken for sequencing was blood. These receptors all stem from a man aged 18 to 29 in good health.

Turning to this clonotype: A single base separates this from a much larger clone, so it may be a read error. This chain connects TRBV7-2 to TRBJ1-2; TRBD1 matches 7 bases. The CDR3 length is 14 residues. The junction had 6 bases not matched to a gene; V was cut back by 4 bases and J by 4 bases. The germline V gene encodes CDR1 SGHTA and CDR2 FQGNSA. The CDR3 here is CASSWDRSIYGYTF. Here the CDR3 DNA reads TGTGCCAGCAGCTGGGACAGAAGCATCTATGGCTACACCTTC.

The sample holds many counts of this clonotype. V and J are TRBV6-2 or TRBV6-3 and TRBJ1-5; tentative D call: TRBD1 (5 bases). Trimming left V 5 bases short and J 7 bases short, with 15 bases between. Germline V lookup: CDR1 MNHEY, CDR2 SVGEGT. The CDR3 spans 14 residues. The CDR3: CASSNPGSGQPQHF. The CDR3 coding sequence is TGTGCCAGCAGTAACCCAGGGTCGGGGCAGCCCCAGCATTTT.

Written as DNA, the CDR3 is TGTGCCAGCAGCCCTCTTGGAGGGGGAGGGGCCTATGGCTACACCTTC. Protein product: CASSPLGGGGAYGYTF. This chain connects TRBV3-1 to TRBJ1-2; TRBD1 is a possible D gene (6 bases). Trimming removed 4 bases at V and 4 bases at J, with 19 bases between. The CDR3 is 16 amino acids. Germline V gene data show CDR1 as LGHDT and CDR2 as YNNKEL (reference sequence).

This chain uses TRBV7-2 with TRBJ1-3; TRBD1 agrees at 7 bases. The CDR3 has 18 residues. From germline, CDR1 is SGHTA and CDR2 FQGNSA. With 1 base clipped from V and 3 bases from J, the junction kept 12 bases outside the gene matches. This chain's CDR3 is CASSLEDLGGISGNTIYF. As DNA, the CDR3 is TGTGCCAGCAGCTTAGAGGATTTAGGGGGCATAAGTGGAAACACCATATATTTT.

Many counts were recorded for this clonotype. The gene calls are TRBV7-6 and TRBJ2-5; D is perhaps TRBD2 (5 bases). In germline, CDR1 is SGHVS, CDR2 FNYEAQ. This CDR3 region has 13 residues. Trimming stripped 3 bases from V and 5 bases from J, with 10 bases between. This CDR3 reads CASSLKLGETQYF. The CDR3 nucleotides are TGTGCCAGCAGCTTGAAACTAGGGGAGACCCAGTACTTC.

The V and J genes are TRBV6-5 and TRBJ1-6; D might be TRBD1 (6 bases). Trimming pared 2 bases from V and 7 bases from J, leaving 9 bases between. Germline V CDR1 and CDR2: MNHEY, SVGAGI. The CDR3 is made up of 14 amino acids. The CDR3 nucleotides read TGTGCCAGCAGTTACCAGGGGCTAAATTCACCCCTCCACTTT. It yields the protein CASSYQGLNSPLHF.

The count of this clonotype is one. The chain carries TRBV4-1 and TRBJ1-1; 11 bases agree with TRBD1. The CDR3 sequence is 15 residues long. Per the germline V gene, CDR1 is MGHRA and CDR2 is YSYEKL. V lost 6 bases to trimming and J lost 0 bases; unmatched junction nucleotides: 3. CDR3 nucleotides: TGCGCCAGCAGGGCGGGACAGGGGGTGAACACTGAAGCTTTCTTT. This sequence encodes CASRAGQGVNTEAFF.

The chain uses TRBV7-2 and TRBJ1-4; D may be TRBD1 (5 bases). CDR1 and CDR2 (germline): SGHTA, FQGNSA. This CDR3 is 14 amino acids long. Trimming removed 4 bases from V and 7 bases from J, with 13 bases in between. CDR3 coding DNA: TGTGCCAGCAGCTATGGACGGGGACCTGAAAAACTGTTTTTT. Translation gives CASSYGRGPEKLFF.

The chain uses TRBV25-1 and TRBJ2-6; TRBD1 is a possible D gene (6 bases). Deletions cut 4 bases from V and 6 bases from J, with 13 bases between. The CDR3 length is 15 residues. CDR1 and CDR2 from the germline V gene are MGHDK and SYGVNS. CDR3 coding DNA: TGTGCCAGCAGTGGACCAGGGGCCGCGGCCAACGTCCTGACTTTC. It codes for CASSGPGAAANVLTF.

A remark on this clonotype: This could be a read error, since a much larger clone is one nucleotide away. The chain has TRBV12-3 or TRBV12-4 and TRBJ2-3; possibly TRBD1 or TRBD2 for D (5 bases each). V lost 5 bases and J 5 bases, leaving 11 bases between the germline ends. The CDR3 length is 13 residues. The CDR3 region is CASSVGERDTQYF. The CDR3 bases are TGTGCCAGCAGTGTAGGGGAGCGAGATACGCAGTATTTT.

This clonotype showed up just once. A much larger clone sits a single nucleotide away, making a read error possible. The rearrangement uses TRBV20-1 and TRBJ2-7; 7 positions match TRBD1. V trimming: 3 bases; J trimming: 7 bases; junction bases outside the gene matches: 21. Germline V CDR1 and CDR2: DFQATT, SNEGSKA (reference sequence). CDR3 length equals 17 residues. Here the CDR3 reads CSARSIDRANSYNEQYF. The CDR3 nucleotides are TGCAGTGCTAGGAGCATAGACAGGGCCAACTCCTACAATGAGCAGTACTTC.

This clonotype was counted ten times or more. J is TRBJ2-3 and V is TRBV29-1; no firm D call. V dropped 2 bases and J dropped 3 bases, with 6 bases sitting between them. CDR1 is SQVTM, CDR2 ANQGSEA, per germline. The CDR3 spans 12 residues. This CDR3 reads CSVETLTDTQYF. CDR3 in DNA: TGCAGCGTTGAAACTTTGACAGATACGCAGTATTTT.

This clonotype was found many times. The chain joins TRBV12-3 or TRBV12-4 to TRBJ2-6; D unresolved. The CDR3 length is 15 residues. V lost 2 bases and J 0 bases, leaving 5 bases between the germline ends. For the CDR3, the DNA is TGTGCCAGCAGTTTATACCGCTCTGGGGCCAACGTCCTGACTTTC. Translated, it gives CASSLYRSGANVLTF.

This chain joins TRBV12-3 or TRBV12-4 and TRBJ2-1, with TRBD1 identical over 8 bases. The CDR3 length is 15 residues. The J segment lost 6 bases and the V segment lost 6 bases, leaving 10 bases of the junction unmatched. Here the CDR3 DNA reads TGTGCCAGCAGGCCGGGACAGGTAGCCGGCAATGAGCAGTTCTTC. Its translation: CASRPGQVAGNEQFF.

The gene calls are TRBV7-3 and TRBJ1-1; TRBD1 might be the D (6 bases). Looked up from germline, CDR1 is SGHTA and CDR2 is FQGTGA. V lost 4 bases and J 5 bases, leaving 17 bases between the germline ends. The CDR3 is made up of 15 amino acids. The CDR3 loop is CASSSSGPQGTEAFF. CDR3 nucleotide sequence: TGTGCCAGCAGCTCGTCGGGACCCCAGGGGACTGAAGCTTTCTTT.

This clonotype was counted at least ten times. CDR3 region: CASSPDRGNEQYF. The CDR3 DNA follows: TGTGCCAGCAGTCCGGACAGGGGGAATGAGCAGTACTTC. J is TRBJ2-7 and V is TRBV27; 10 bases agree with TRBD1. The CDR3 has 13 amino acids. CDR1 is MNHEY and CDR2 is SMNVEV in the germline V gene (reference sequence). V shed 5 bases and J 7 bases; nucleotides not matched to a gene: 5.

This chain connects TRBV20-1 to TRBJ1-5, with 9 bases matching TRBD1. The CDR3 runs 12 residues. Per the germline V gene, CDR1 is DFQATT and CDR2 is SNEGSKA (reference sequence). With 5 bases clipped from V and 8 bases from J, the junction kept 4 bases outside the gene matches. The CDR3 DNA is TGCAGTGCTGTGGACAGGGGCGAGCCCCAGCATTTT. Amino acid sequence: CSAVDRGEPQHF.

This clonotype was seen more than once but under ten times. The chain couples TRBV18 to TRBJ2-1, with 8 bases fitting TRBD1. In germline, CDR1 is KGHSH, CDR2 LQKENI. This CDR3 is built from 18 residues. Trimming removed 0 bases from V and 6 bases from J; junction bases left unmatched: 13. For the CDR3, the DNA is TGTGCCAGCTCACCACCGTTCCGTATCGGGACAGGACTCAATGAGCAGTTCTTC. Its protein is CASSPPFRIGTGLNEQFF.

This clonotype was counted between two and nine times. The rearrangement uses TRBV7-2 and TRBJ1-1; D perhaps matches TRBD1 (6 bases). V gave up 1 base and J gave up 6 bases, with 18 bases separating them. Germline V lookup: CDR1 SGHTA, CDR2 FQGNSA. The CDR3 runs 16 residues. This CDR3 is CASSLDPAGALAEAFF. In DNA form, the CDR3 reads TGTGCCAGCAGCTTAGACCCAGCAGGGGCGCTAGCTGAAGCTTTCTTT.

This clonotype was observed a single time. The chain has TRBV6-5 and TRBJ2-2; a possible D gene is TRBD1 (5 bases). This CDR3 contains 14 residues. The germline V and J ends were trimmed by 2 bases and 6 bases, with 10 bases remaining between them. The germline V gene encodes CDR1 MNHEY and CDR2 SVGAGI. The CDR3 DNA follows: TGTGCCAGCAGTTACCGCAGGGTGTCCGGGGAGCTGTTTTTT. The encoded protein is CASSYRRVSGELFF.

This clonotype was seen more than once but under ten times. The J gene is TRBJ1-6, the V gene TRBV28; 8 bases map to TRBD1. CDR3 length equals 16 residues. V shed 6 bases and J 9 bases; nucleotides not matched to a gene: 13. From germline, CDR1 is MDHEN and CDR2 SYDVKM. CDR3 sequence: CASSLTRQGALSPLHF. CDR3 bases: TGTGCCAGCAGCCTCACTCGCCAGGGGGCTCTTTCACCCCTCCACTTT.

A few counts support this clonotype. This sequence joins TRBV10-3 and TRBJ2-1; TRBD2 matches 7 bases. Trimming cost V 6 bases and J 2 bases; bases outside gene matches: 13. Germline assignment: CDR1 ENHRY and CDR2 SYGVKD. The CDR3 runs to 17 residues. This CDR3 is CAISHLERRGTYNEQFF. CDR3 DNA sequence: TGTGCCATCAGCCACCTAGAGAGGCGGGGGACCTACAATGAGCAGTTCTTC.

This clonotype has ten or more counts. The chain couples TRBV20-1 to TRBJ2-4; D may be TRBD2 (6 bases). Trimming stripped 4 bases from V and 2 bases from J, with 9 bases between. Per the germline V gene, CDR1 is DFQATT and CDR2 is SNEGSKA (reference sequence). The CDR3 is 13 residues long. CDR3 in DNA: TGCAGTGCTATCGGGGGTACCAAAAACATTCAGTACTTC. Its translation is CSAIGGTKNIQYF.

The chain employs TRBV12-3 or TRBV12-4 and TRBJ2-3; no firm D call. CDR3 size: 14 residues. V dropped 7 bases and J dropped 4 bases, with 15 bases sitting between them. CDR3 DNA sequence: TGTGCCAGCATGGTCACAGTGAGAGCAGATACGCAGTATTTT. This encodes CASMVTVRADTQYF.

The rearrangement uses TRBV6-2 or TRBV6-3 and TRBJ2-1; TRBD1 agrees at 7 bases. Trimming cost V 6 bases and J 11 bases; bases outside gene matches: 10. This CDR3 spans 13 amino acids. Germline CDR1 is MNHEY and CDR2 is SVGEGT. The DNA for the CDR3 is TGTGCCAGCAGCCCTACCCAGACAGGGAAGCAGTTCTTC. This codes for CASSPTQTGKQFF.